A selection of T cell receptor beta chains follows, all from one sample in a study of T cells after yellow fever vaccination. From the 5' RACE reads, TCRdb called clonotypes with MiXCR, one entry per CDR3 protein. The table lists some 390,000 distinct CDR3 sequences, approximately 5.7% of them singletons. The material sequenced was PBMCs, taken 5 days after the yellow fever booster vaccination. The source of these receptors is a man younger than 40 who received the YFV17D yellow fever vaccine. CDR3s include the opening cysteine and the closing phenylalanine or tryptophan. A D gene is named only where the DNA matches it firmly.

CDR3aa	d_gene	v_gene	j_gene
CAIRFNRIANYGYTF	-	TRBV10-3	TRBJ1-2
CASTTSGSYETQYF	TRBD2	TRBV7-9	TRBJ2-5
CSASAGSDPDTQYF	-	TRBV20-1	TRBJ2-3
CSARGGVGQEAYGYTF	TRBD1	TRBV20-1	TRBJ1-2
CATEAGTDTQYF	TRBD2	TRBV6-5	TRBJ2-3
CASSYPLEQGGSLATDTQYF	-	TRBV6-2/TRBV6-3	TRBJ2-3
CASSLMGGNSPLHF	-	TRBV12-3/TRBV12-4	TRBJ1-6
CASSVGTGGADYGYTF	TRBD1	TRBV9	TRBJ1-2
CASCLGGVNTEAFF	-	TRBV5-1	TRBJ1-1
CASSITLGINNNEQFF	-	TRBV7-6	TRBJ2-1
CASSYRENEQFF	-	TRBV5-6	TRBJ2-1
CAISDSTRGTGELFF	-	TRBV10-3	TRBJ2-2
CASSQGTGGGLEQYF	TRBD1	TRBV4-2	TRBJ2-7
CASSLVVGLEMKTQYF	TRBD2	TRBV7-9	TRBJ2-5
CSAPSGLSDEQYF	-	TRBV20-1	TRBJ2-7
CASSLALIRERAGVSTDTQYF	TRBD2	TRBV12-3/TRBV12-4	TRBJ2-3
CASREDRGGEKLFF	TRBD1	TRBV6-1	TRBJ1-4
CASSVPTGANEKLFF	TRBD1	TRBV25-1	TRBJ1-4
CSPRELAKNIQYF	-	TRBV20-1	TRBJ2-4
CASSASPAGANVLTF	-	TRBV5-1	TRBJ2-6
CASSSKGPRDTQYF	-	TRBV11-2	TRBJ2-3
CSVELPSGSLDTQYF	TRBD2	TRBV29-1	TRBJ2-3
CASPPAGAVADTQYF	-	TRBV28	TRBJ2-3
CASSADLGSSYNSPLHF	-	TRBV5-4	TRBJ1-6
CASSLGNSYNEQFF	-	TRBV7-2	TRBJ2-1
CSVSEQGGGNQPQHF	TRBD1	TRBV29-1	TRBJ1-5
CASRSSSGGTGELFF	TRBD2	TRBV28	TRBJ2-2
CASRDTSGVFNEQFF	TRBD2	TRBV12-3/TRBV12-4	TRBJ2-1
CASNRGFEQYF	-	TRBV5-6	TRBJ2-7
CSAPGTGAYNEQFF	TRBD1	TRBV20-1	TRBJ2-1
CASSYPGRPQHF	-	TRBV11-2	TRBJ1-5
CASSLLGGIGRTGELFF	-	TRBV28	TRBJ2-2
CASSQSGRPYNEQFF	TRBD2	TRBV12-3/TRBV12-4	TRBJ2-1
CASLSDRSSYNEQFF	TRBD1	TRBV10-3	TRBJ2-1
CASSLQGFGTEAFF	TRBD1	TRBV12-3/TRBV12-4	TRBJ1-1
CSASGTSDHEQYF	TRBD2	TRBV20-1	TRBJ2-7
CSARDRLAGDRRMSSGEQYF	TRBD2	TRBV20-1	TRBJ2-7
CASTLVLAGSGEQFF	TRBD2	TRBV12-3/TRBV12-4	TRBJ2-1
CASSQGGTGELFF	-	TRBV5-6	TRBJ2-2
CASSQLAAGPTDTQYF	-	TRBV5-1	TRBJ2-3
CASNQSPGDEQFF	-	TRBV7-3	TRBJ2-1
CASSSVGGPYEQYF	-	TRBV5-1	TRBJ2-7
CASSSTGSRFTDTQYF	-	TRBV28	TRBJ2-3
CASSPGSNTGELFF	-	TRBV5-8	TRBJ2-2
CASSLGPSGRREQYF	TRBD2	TRBV12-3/TRBV12-4	TRBJ2-7
CASSLTTARSGVRADTQYF	-	TRBV14	TRBJ2-3
CASSPSGNKRSAQYF	TRBD2	TRBV6-1	TRBJ2-5
CASSRDSQSSYEQYF	-	TRBV5-1	TRBJ2-7
CASSIEGTANSNQPQHF	-	TRBV19	TRBJ1-5
CASSVGLAGVSGADTQYF	TRBD2	TRBV11-1	TRBJ2-3